Below, 18 T cell receptor beta chains from the same sample are listed, as sequenced in a study of blood T cell repertoires in COVID-19. Generated by immunoSEQ multiplex PCR, the TCRdb table keeps only in-frame clones and is missing some. The table records approximately 170,000 clones, less than 90% of them present only once. The source material was peripheral blood. Every receptor here comes from a woman aged 55-70 years with COVID-19, enrolled during active disease.

The rearrangement links TRBV4-1 to TRBJ2-7; TRBD1 agrees at 7 bases. V was clipped by 4 bases and J by 5 bases; unmatched bases: 20. Germline CDR1 MGHRA, CDR2 YSYEKL. There are 18 residues in the CDR3. The CDR3 bases are TGCGCCAGCAGCCCACTCACGCTGGACAGGCGTTTCGCTAACGAGCAGTACTTC. This translates into CASSPLTLDRRFANEQYF.

This chain uses TRBV28 with TRBJ2-7; D may be TRBD2 (6 bases). Germline assignment: CDR1 MDHEN and CDR2 SYDVKM. V was shortened by 5 bases and J by 5 bases, with 16 bases between the two germline ends. The CDR3 extends over 14 amino acids. CDR3 protein: CASSAGGNRDEQYF. The CDR3 coding sequence is TGTGCCAGCAGTGCGGGCGGGAACCGCGACGAGCAGTACTTC.

This chain connects TRBV7-2 to TRBJ2-1; D is perhaps TRBD1 (6 bases). V was shortened by 4 bases and J by 2 bases, with 9 bases between the two germline ends. The CDR3 is 14 residues long. Germline V gene lookup returns CDR1 SGHTA and CDR2 FQGNSA. CDR3 region: CASSYRQAYNEQFF. As DNA, the CDR3 is TGTGCCAGCAGCTACAGACAGGCCTACAATGAGCAGTTCTTC.

The chain joins TRBV2 to TRBJ1-2; 7 bases map to TRBD1. The CDR3 is made up of 12 amino acids. Germline-derived CDR1 and CDR2 are SNHLY and FYNNEI. After removal of 6 bases from V and 2 bases from J, the junction contained 0 bases not matched to a gene. For the CDR3, the DNA is TGTGCCAGCAGACAGGGGAACTATGGCTACACCTTC. Translating gives CASRQGNYGYTF.

In its sample, this clone was seen once. V gene TRBV15 combines with J gene TRBJ2-1; 9 bases agree with TRBD2. Germline V gene sequence: CDR1 LNHNV, CDR2 YYDKDF (reference sequence). The CDR3 extends over 16 amino acids. V lost 1 base to trimming and J lost 2 bases; unmatched junction nucleotides: 3. CDR3 residues: CATSRGIAGAYNEQFF. For the CDR3, the DNA is TGTGCCACCAGCAGAGGGATAGCGGGAGCCTACAATGAGCAGTTCTTC.

This chain links TRBV5-4 with TRBJ1-1, with D maybe TRBD1 (5 bases). This CDR3 has 15 residues. Germline V lookup: CDR1 SGHNT, CDR2 YYREEE (reference sequence). Trimming took off 0 bases at V and 7 bases at J, with 16 bases between the two ends. CDR3 protein: CASSLVGAGPGEAFF. The CDR3 bases are TGTGCCAGCAGCTTGGTTGGTGCGGGACCGGGTGAAGCTTTCTTT.

The rearrangement uses TRBV28 and TRBJ1-2; D is possibly TRBD1 (5 bases). Germline V gene sequence: CDR1 MDHEN, CDR2 SYDVKM. This CDR3 has 13 residues. Trimming took off 5 bases at V and 4 bases at J, with 11 bases between the two ends. CDR3 in DNA: TGTGCCAGCAGTATTAGCAGGGCCTATGGCTACACCTTC. Its protein product is CASSISRAYGYTF.

The chain is built from TRBV7-9 and TRBJ2-5; 7 nucleotides align to TRBD1. The CDR3 loop spans 14 amino acids. The trim removed 5 bases at V and 3 bases at J, leaving 6 bases unmatched. Germline assignment: CDR1 SEHNR and CDR2 FQNEAQ (reference sequence). CDR3 loop: CASSPRGQKETQYF. The CDR3 coding sequence is TGTGCCAGCAGCCCGAGGGGACAGAAAGAGACCCAGTACTTC.

The genes are TRBV30 and TRBJ2-7; D may be TRBD2 (6 bases). Germline CDR1 is GTSNPN and CDR2 is SVGIG (reference sequence). The V and J ends lost 3 bases and 3 bases respectively, with 12 bases between them. The CDR3 sequence is 13 residues long. The CDR3 reads CAWRGGARYEQYF. Written as DNA, the CDR3 is TGTGCCTGGAGGGGGGGAGCGCGCTACGAGCAGTACTTC.

J is TRBJ1-6 and V is TRBV4-3, with TRBD1 as a possible D gene (5 bases). V dropped 0 bases and J dropped 6 bases, with 24 bases sitting between them. Germline values: CDR1 LGHNA, CDR2 YSLEER. The CDR3 covers 20 residues. The CDR3 is CASSQDLFWIWGRANSPLHF. CDR3 DNA sequence: TGCGCCAGCAGCCAAGATCTTTTTTGGATTTGGGGGAGGGCTAATTCACCCCTCCACTTT.

This chain joins TRBV5-1 and TRBJ2-1; a possible D gene is TRBD1 (6 bases). The germline V and J ends were trimmed by 3 bases and 12 bases, with 16 bases remaining between them. Looked up from germline, CDR1 is SGHRS and CDR2 is YFSETQ. The CDR3 length is 13 residues. CDR3 bases: TGCGCCAGCAGCTCAGTACAGGGAGAGTGGCAGTTCTTC. It translates to CASSSVQGEWQFF.

The rearrangement uses TRBV25-1 and TRBJ1-3; 10 bases match TRBD1. This CDR3 spans 15 amino acids. V shed 8 bases, J shed 6 bases, and the junction held 10 bases outside the gene matches. The V gene's germline CDR1 is MGHDK and CDR2 SYGVNS. For the CDR3, the DNA is TGTGCCAGCGGACGGACAGGGGGAATAGCAAACACCATATATTTT. Translated, it gives CASGRTGGIANTIYF.

This clone came up a few times. The CDR3 coding sequence is TGTGCCACCAGCAGAGGGGACAGGGACACCGGGGAGCTGTTTTTT. It yields the protein CATSRGDRDTGELFF. The chain uses TRBV15 and TRBJ2-2; TRBD1 matches 9 bases. Germline V gives CDR1 LNHNV, CDR2 YYDKDF (reference sequence). J gave up 3 bases and V 1 base, and 0 bases lay outside the gene matches. This CDR3 has 15 amino acids.

V gene TRBV5-1 combines with J gene TRBJ2-1; TRBD2 matches at 14 bases. The germline CDR1 and CDR2 sequences are SGHRS and YFSETQ. The length of the CDR3 is 18 residues. V shed 3 bases and J 8 bases; nucleotides not matched to a gene: 13. CDR3 bases: TGCGCCAGCAGCTCCCCCGGGGGACTAGCGGGAGTAGGGCATGAGCAGTTCTTC. Its protein product is CASSSPGGLAGVGHEQFF.

This clone was seen just once. The sample has other DNA sequences that encode this CDR3 too. J is TRBJ1-4 and V is TRBV7-2, with TRBD1 identical over 7 bases. Germline V gene sequence: CDR1 SGHTA, CDR2 FQGNSA. With 1 base clipped from V and 8 bases from J, the junction kept 7 bases outside the gene matches. The CDR3 has 15 residues. CDR3 in amino acids: CASSLDRGRGEKLFF. CDR3 nucleotides: TGTGCCAGCAGCTTAGACAGGGGAAGGGGAGAAAAACTGTTTTTT.

The chain recombines TRBV18 with TRBJ2-5, with TRBD1 matching over 7 bases. The CDR3 is 14 residues long. The germline V gene has CDR1 KGHSH and CDR2 LQKENI. Losses at the gene ends were 4 bases for V and 5 bases for J; bases not matched to a gene: 7. As DNA, the CDR3 is TGTGCCAGCTCACAGGACAGGCCGGGGGAGACCCAGTACTTC. This gives the protein CASSQDRPGETQYF.

The chain joins TRBV9 to TRBJ2-5; TRBD2 is a possible D gene (6 bases). Trimming removed 4 bases from V and 4 bases from J, with 20 bases in between. CDR3 length equals 16 residues. Germline values: CDR1 SGDLS, CDR2 YYNGEE. The CDR3 loop reads CASSYLGTPQAETQYF. In DNA form, the CDR3 reads TGTGCCAGCAGCTACCTGGGGACTCCTCAAGCAGAGACCCAGTACTTC.

The chain uses TRBV6-6 and TRBJ1-4; D not certain. The CDR3 contains 17 residues. The V end was cut by 5 bases, the J end by 7 bases, with 23 bases between. CDR1 and CDR2 from the germline V gene are MNHNY and SVGAGI (reference sequence). The CDR3 DNA sequence: TGTGCCAGCAGTCCCACTTCAGATTGGCGGTTGGTTGAAAAACTGTTTTTT. Protein sequence: CASSPTSDWRLVEKLFF.